These 15 T cell receptor beta chains were all obtained from the same sample, sequenced in a study of blood T cell repertoires in COVID-19. The protocol was immunoSEQ multiplex PCR, while the TCRdb copy is restricted to in-frame clones and leaves out a portion. The sample lists about 180,000 clones, approximately 80% occurring once. The specimen was PBMCs or T cells enriched from blood (not recorded which). These receptors were taken from a man aged 55-75 years who had been exposed to COVID-19.

The rearrangement uses TRBV9 and TRBJ2-3; 8 nucleotides agree with TRBD2. The CDR3 runs 15 residues. V shed 0 bases, J shed 1 base, and the junction held 1 base outside the gene matches. Germline V gene sequence: CDR1 SGDLS, CDR2 YYNGEE. CDR3 in amino acids: CASSVATSGTDTQYF. CDR3 in DNA: TGTGCCAGCAGCGTAGCGACTAGCGGCACAGATACGCAGTATTTT.

In nucleotides, the CDR3 is TGTGCCAGCACAGGGGGGCCTGGCTACACCTTC. This gives the protein CASTGGPGYTF. The chain joins TRBV28 to TRBJ1-2; 7 nucleotides line up with TRBD1. Germline CDR1 and CDR2: MDHEN and SYDVKM. The ends lost 7 bases at V and 7 bases at J; junction bases unmatched: 3. CDR3 length: 11 amino acids.

This rearrangement joins TRBV9 to TRBJ2-1; 11 nucleotides agree with TRBD2. The CDR3 has 17 residues. Trimming at V came to 0 bases and at J to 4 bases, leaving 6 bases not matched to a gene. Germline V CDR1 and CDR2: SGDLS, YYNGEE. CDR3 nucleotides: TGTGCCAGCAGCGTAGGAGGTAGACTAGCGGGGTACAATGAGCAGTTCTTC. The encoded protein is CASSVGGRLAGYNEQFF.

This clone was seen just once. The chain uses TRBV24-1 and TRBJ1-2, with TRBD1 matching 10 bases. Per germline, CDR1 KGHDR and CDR2 SFDVKD. Trimming cost V 4 bases and J 1 base; bases outside gene matches: 8. The CDR3 extends over 17 amino acids. The CDR3 loop is CATSDWGQGRGNYGYTF. The CDR3 nucleotides read TGTGCCACCAGTGACTGGGGACAGGGGAGAGGTAACTATGGCTACACCTTC.

The chain combines TRBV12-3 or TRBV12-4 with TRBJ1-2; D gene uncertain. This CDR3 is built from 12 residues. With 10 bases removed from V and 5 bases from J, the gap between germline ends came to 14 bases. The CDR3 bases are TGTGCCATCCAAGTAGCGGGATATGGCTACACCTTC. It is translated as CAIQVAGYGYTF.

CDR3 residues: CASSRTANTGELFF. CDR3 bases: TGTGCCAGCAGCCGGACTGCGAACACCGGGGAGCTGTTTTTT. The J gene is TRBJ2-2, the V gene TRBV5-6, with D possibly matching TRBD2 (5 bases). Germline CDR1 reads SGHDT; CDR2 reads YYEEEE. This CDR3 spans 14 amino acids. Trimming stripped 4 bases from V and 0 bases from J, with 7 bases between.

This chain connects TRBV9 to TRBJ2-3; D is perhaps TRBD1 (5 bases). This CDR3 has 16 residues. Trimming took off 0 bases at V and 3 bases at J, with 14 bases between the two ends. CDR1 and CDR2 (germline): SGDLS, YYNGEE. This CDR3 is CASSVDARVRTDTQYF. The CDR3 coding sequence is TGTGCCAGCAGCGTAGATGCCAGGGTGCGTACAGATACGCAGTATTTT.

This rearrangement joins TRBV6-2 or TRBV6-3 to TRBJ1-1; possible D gene TRBD1, 6 bases. The CDR3 contains 15 residues. Trimming cost V 5 bases and J 0 bases, with 13 bases left between them. Looked up from germline, CDR1 is MNHEY and CDR2 is SVGEGT. The CDR3 DNA is TGTGCCAGCAGTCCATACACAGGGTTGAACACTGAAGCTTTCTTT. This encodes CASSPYTGLNTEAFF.

Of note for this clone: The junction departs from germline at one end; a sequencing error may be responsible. J is TRBJ1-5 and V is TRBV19; 9 nucleotides align to TRBD1. The CDR3 has 16 residues. Looked up from germline, CDR1 is LNHDA and CDR2 is SQIVND (reference sequence). CDR3 region: CASSIRGTGLFQPRHF. Here the CDR3 DNA reads TGTGCCAGTAGTATACGGGGGACAGGGCTGTTTCAGCCCCGGCATTTT.

The DNA of the CDR3 is TGTGCCAGCAAGGGACAGGACCTCACTGAAGCTTTCTTT. This gives the protein CASKGQDLTEAFF. This chain uses TRBV2 with TRBJ1-1; 8 bases agree with TRBD1. The germline V gene has CDR1 SNHLY and CDR2 FYNNEI. Trimming took 7 bases from V and 4 from J; bases not matched to a gene: 5. The CDR3 spans 13 residues.

The chain uses TRBV7-9 and TRBJ1-5; no clear D. The CDR3 loop spans 14 amino acids. Trimming pared 10 bases from V and 0 bases from J, leaving 13 bases between. Germline CDR1 SEHNR, CDR2 FQNEAQ (reference sequence). CDR3 in amino acids: CATSDTISNQPQHF. CDR3 in DNA: TGTGCCACCTCAGACACCATTAGCAATCAGCCCCAGCATTTT.

This chain joins TRBV3-1 (or the pseudogene TRBV3-2) and TRBJ2-1, with 7 bases fitting TRBD1. Losses at the gene ends were 1 base for V and 2 bases for J; bases not matched to a gene: 2. Germline V lookup: CDR1 LGHDT, CDR2 YNNKEL (reference sequence). The CDR3 is made up of 15 amino acids. The CDR3 region has the DNA TGTGCCAGCAGCCAAGTCCAGGGGGCCTACAATGAGCAGTTCTTC. The encoded protein is CASSQVQGAYNEQFF.

In its sample, this clone was seen once. The chain is built from TRBV2 and TRBJ1-2, with 11 positions matching TRBD1. Trimming took 5 bases from V and 5 from J; bases not matched to a gene: 4. The germline V gene has CDR1 SNHLY and CDR2 FYNNEI. The length of the CDR3 is 14 residues. CDR3 loop: CASSPGQGGYGYTF. The DNA for the CDR3 is TGTGCCAGCAGTCCGGGACAGGGGGGGTATGGCTACACCTTC.

This chain uses TRBV9 with TRBJ2-1; TRBD2 matches at 8 bases. V gave up 3 bases and J gave up 4 bases; unmatched junction bases: 6. The germline V gene encodes CDR1 SGDLS and CDR2 YYNGEE. The CDR3 is 15 residues long. The DNA of the CDR3 is TGTGCCAGCAGCGGTACTAGCGGTTTTTACAATGAGCAGTTCTTC. Encoded protein: CASSGTSGFYNEQFF. The full variable domain, with the rest looked up from reference TRBV9 and TRBJ2-1, is DSGVTQTPKHLITATGQRVTLRCSPRSGDLSVYWYQQSLDQGLQFLIQYYNGEERAKGNILERFSAQQFPDLHSELNLSSLELGDSALYFCASSGTSGFYNEQFFGPGTRLTVL.

The gene calls are TRBV24-1 and TRBJ2-3; the match to TRBD2 covers 14 bases. The CDR3 loop spans 19 amino acids. After removal of 3 bases from V and 2 bases from J, the junction contained 9 bases not matched to a gene. Looked up from germline, CDR1 is KGHDR and CDR2 is SFDVKD. The CDR3 DNA follows: TGTGCCACCAGTGATAGGACTAGCGGGAGGAGTCGGTACACAGATACGCAGTATTTT. It is translated as CATSDRTSGRSRYTDTQYF.